These 2 T cell receptor beta chains share one sample of origin, sequenced in a study of shared clonotypes between healthy human individuals. Generated by immunoSEQ multiplex PCR, the TCRdb table keeps only in-frame clones and is missing some. The sample has roughly 2 million clones, roughly 94% seen once; the top ten hold approximately 0.13%. Sequencing was carried out using naive CD4+ T cells sorted from blood. Subset: CD45RA+ positively selected. Receptors were obtained from a man between 18 and 35 years old in good health.

The count of this clone is one. The same CDR3 also results from other DNA sequences found in this sample. The chain couples TRBV18 to TRBJ2-7, with D perhaps matching TRBD2 (5 bases). The germline V and J ends were trimmed by 3 bases and 2 bases, with 8 bases remaining between them. CDR3 size: 13 residues. Looked up from germline, CDR1 is KGHSH and CDR2 is LQKENI. The CDR3: CASSPPGTYEQYF. The CDR3 region has the DNA TGTGCCAGCTCACCTCCGGGAACCTACGAGCAGTACTTC.

V gene TRBV25-1 combines with J gene TRBJ1-2; D ambiguous. Germline V CDR1 and CDR2: MGHDK, SYGVNS. This CDR3 is built from 12 residues. Trimming left V 3 bases short and J 4 bases short, with 6 bases between. In nucleotides, the CDR3 is TGTGCCAGCAGTGATCGGTCCTATGGCTACACCTTC. Protein product: CASSDRSYGYTF.